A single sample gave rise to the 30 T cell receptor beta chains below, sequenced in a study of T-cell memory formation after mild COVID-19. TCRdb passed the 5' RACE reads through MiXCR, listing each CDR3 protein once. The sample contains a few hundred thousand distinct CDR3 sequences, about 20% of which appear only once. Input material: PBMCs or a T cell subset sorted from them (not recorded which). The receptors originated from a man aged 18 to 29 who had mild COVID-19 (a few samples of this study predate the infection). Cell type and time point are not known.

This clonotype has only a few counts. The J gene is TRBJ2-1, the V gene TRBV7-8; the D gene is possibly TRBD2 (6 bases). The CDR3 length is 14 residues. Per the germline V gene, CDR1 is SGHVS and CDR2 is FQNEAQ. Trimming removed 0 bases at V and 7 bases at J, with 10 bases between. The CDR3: CASSLAGTVNEQFF. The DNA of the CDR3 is TGTGCCAGCAGCTTAGCGGGGACTGTTAATGAGCAGTTCTTC.

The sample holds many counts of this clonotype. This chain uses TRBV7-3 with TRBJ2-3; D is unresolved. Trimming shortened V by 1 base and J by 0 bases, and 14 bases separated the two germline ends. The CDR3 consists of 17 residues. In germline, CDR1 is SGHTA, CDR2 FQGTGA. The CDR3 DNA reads TGTGCCAGCAGCTTAATCTCGGCTATCACTAGCACAGATACGCAGTATTTT. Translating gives CASSLISAITSTDTQYF.

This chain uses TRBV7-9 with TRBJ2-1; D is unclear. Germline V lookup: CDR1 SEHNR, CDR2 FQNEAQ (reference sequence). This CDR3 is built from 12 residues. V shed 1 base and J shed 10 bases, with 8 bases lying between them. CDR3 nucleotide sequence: TGTGCCAGCAGCTTAGATCCTCGGGAGCAGTTCTTC. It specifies CASSLDPREQFF.

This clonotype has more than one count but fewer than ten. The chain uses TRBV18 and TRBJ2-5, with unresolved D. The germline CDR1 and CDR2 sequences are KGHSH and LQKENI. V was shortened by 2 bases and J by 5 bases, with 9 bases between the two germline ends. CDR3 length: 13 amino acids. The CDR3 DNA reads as TGTGCCAGCTCACCAAACCAAGGGGAGACCCAGTACTTC. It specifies CASSPNQGETQYF.

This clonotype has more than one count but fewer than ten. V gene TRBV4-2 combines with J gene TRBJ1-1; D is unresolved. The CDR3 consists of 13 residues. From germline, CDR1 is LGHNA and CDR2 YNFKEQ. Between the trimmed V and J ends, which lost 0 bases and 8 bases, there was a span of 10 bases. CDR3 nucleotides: TGTGCCAGCAGCCAAGATCCGCGGATCGAAGCTTTCTTT. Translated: CASSQDPRIEAFF.

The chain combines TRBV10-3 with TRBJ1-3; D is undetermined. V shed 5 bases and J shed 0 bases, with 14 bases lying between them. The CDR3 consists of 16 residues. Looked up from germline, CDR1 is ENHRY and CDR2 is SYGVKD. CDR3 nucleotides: TGTGCCATCAGTACAGCTAGATCGATCTCTGGAAACACCATATATTTT. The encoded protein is CAISTARSISGNTIYF.

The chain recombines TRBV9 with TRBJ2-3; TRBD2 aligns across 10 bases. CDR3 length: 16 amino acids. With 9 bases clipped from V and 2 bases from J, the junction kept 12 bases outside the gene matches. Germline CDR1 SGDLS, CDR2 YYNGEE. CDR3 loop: CATAQWSGGATDTQYF. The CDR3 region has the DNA TGTGCCACCGCGCAATGGAGCGGGGGGGCCACAGATACGCAGTATTTT.

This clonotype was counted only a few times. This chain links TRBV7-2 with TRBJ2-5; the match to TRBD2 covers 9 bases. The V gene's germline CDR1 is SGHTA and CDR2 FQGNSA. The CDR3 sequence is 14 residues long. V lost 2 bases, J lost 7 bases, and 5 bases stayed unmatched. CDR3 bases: TGTGCCAGCAGCTTAACGGTTAGCGGGGGGACCCAGTACTTC. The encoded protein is CASSLTVSGGTQYF.

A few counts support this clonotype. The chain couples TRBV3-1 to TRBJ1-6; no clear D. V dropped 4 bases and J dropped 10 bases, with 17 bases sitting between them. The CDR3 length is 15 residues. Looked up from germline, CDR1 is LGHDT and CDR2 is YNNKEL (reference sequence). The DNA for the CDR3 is TGTGCCAGCAGCCCCCCGGGCAGCGGCCGGTCACCCCTCCACTTT. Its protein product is CASSPPGSGRSPLHF.

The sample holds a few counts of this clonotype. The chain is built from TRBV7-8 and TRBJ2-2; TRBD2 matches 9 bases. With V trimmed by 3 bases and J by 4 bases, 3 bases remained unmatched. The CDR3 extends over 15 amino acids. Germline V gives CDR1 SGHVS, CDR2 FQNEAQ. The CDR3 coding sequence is TGTGCCAGCAGCTTTCCACTAGCGGGCACCGGGGAGCTGTTTTTT. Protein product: CASSFPLAGTGELFF.

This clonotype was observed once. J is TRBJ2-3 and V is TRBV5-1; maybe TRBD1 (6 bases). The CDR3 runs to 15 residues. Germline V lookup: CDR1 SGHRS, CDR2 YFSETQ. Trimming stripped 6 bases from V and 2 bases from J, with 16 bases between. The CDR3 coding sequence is TGCGCCAGCACAGATCAGGGGCCCTACACAGATACGCAGTATTTT. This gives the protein CASTDQGPYTDTQYF.

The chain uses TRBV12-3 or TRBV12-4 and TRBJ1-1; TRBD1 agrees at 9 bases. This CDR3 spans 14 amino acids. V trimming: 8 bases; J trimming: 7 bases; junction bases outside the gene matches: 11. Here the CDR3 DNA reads TGTGCCAGCTCCCAACAGGGGGCTGAAGGTGAAGCTTTCTTT. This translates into CASSQQGAEGEAFF.

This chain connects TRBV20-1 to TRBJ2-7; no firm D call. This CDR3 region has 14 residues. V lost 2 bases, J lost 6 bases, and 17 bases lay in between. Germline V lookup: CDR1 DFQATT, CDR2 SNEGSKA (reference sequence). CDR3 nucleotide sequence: TGCAGTGCTAGATTGACATCGGGCCACTCCGAGCAGTACTTC. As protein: CSARLTSGHSEQYF.

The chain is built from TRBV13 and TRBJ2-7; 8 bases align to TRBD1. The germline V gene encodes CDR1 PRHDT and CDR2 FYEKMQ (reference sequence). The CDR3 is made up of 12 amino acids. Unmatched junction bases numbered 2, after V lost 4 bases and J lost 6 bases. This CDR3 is CASSSRGREQYV. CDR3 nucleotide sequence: TGTGCCAGCAGCTCCAGGGGGCGCGAGCAGTACGTC.

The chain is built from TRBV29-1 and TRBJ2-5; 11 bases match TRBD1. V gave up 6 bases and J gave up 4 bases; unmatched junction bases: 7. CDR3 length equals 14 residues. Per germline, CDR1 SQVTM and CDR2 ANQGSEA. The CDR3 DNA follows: TGCAGCGTCGCCGGGACAGGGGGTACAGAGACCCAGTACTTC. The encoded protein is CSVAGTGGTETQYF. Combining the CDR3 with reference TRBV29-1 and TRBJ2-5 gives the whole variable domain SAVISQKPSRDICQRGTSLTIQCQVDSQVTMMFWYRQQPGQSLTLIATANQGSEATYESGFVIDKFPISRPNLTFSTLTVSNMSPEDSSIYLCSVAGTGGTETQYFGPGTRLLVL.

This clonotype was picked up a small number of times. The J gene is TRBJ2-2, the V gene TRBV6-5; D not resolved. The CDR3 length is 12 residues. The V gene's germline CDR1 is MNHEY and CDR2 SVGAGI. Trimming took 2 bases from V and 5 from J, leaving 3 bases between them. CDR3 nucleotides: TGTGCCAGCAGTTACAGGACCGGGGAGCTGTTTTTT. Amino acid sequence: CASSYRTGELFF.

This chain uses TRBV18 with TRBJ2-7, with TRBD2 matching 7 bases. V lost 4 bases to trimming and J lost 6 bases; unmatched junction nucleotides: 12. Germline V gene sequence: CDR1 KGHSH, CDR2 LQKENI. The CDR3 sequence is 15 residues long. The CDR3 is CASSRNSGTTGEQYV. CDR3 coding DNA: TGTGCCAGCTCACGCAACTCAGGGACTACGGGCGAGCAGTACGTC.

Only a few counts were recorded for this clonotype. CDR3 nucleotide sequence: TGTGCCAGCGGGGACAGGGGTGGAACTGAAGCTTTCTTT. It encodes CASGDRGGTEAFF. The chain joins TRBV2 to TRBJ1-1; 10 bases match TRBD1. Trimming at V came to 8 bases and at J to 5 bases, leaving 5 bases not matched to a gene. Germline loops: CDR1 SNHLY, CDR2 FYNNEI. The CDR3 has 13 residues. Filled out from reference TRBV2 and TRBJ1-1, the complete variable domain reads EPEVTQTPSHQVTQMGQEVILRCVPISNHLYFYWYRQILGQKVEFLVSFYNNEISEKSEIFDDQFSVERPDGSNFTLKIRSTKLEDSAMYFCASGDRGGTEAFFGQGTRLTVV.

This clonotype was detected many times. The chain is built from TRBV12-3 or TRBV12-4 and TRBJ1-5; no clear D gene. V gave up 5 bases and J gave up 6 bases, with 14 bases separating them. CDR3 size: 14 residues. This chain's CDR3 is CASSPVVLGQPQHF. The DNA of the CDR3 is TGTGCCAGCAGTCCCGTTGTATTAGGTCAGCCCCAGCATTTT.

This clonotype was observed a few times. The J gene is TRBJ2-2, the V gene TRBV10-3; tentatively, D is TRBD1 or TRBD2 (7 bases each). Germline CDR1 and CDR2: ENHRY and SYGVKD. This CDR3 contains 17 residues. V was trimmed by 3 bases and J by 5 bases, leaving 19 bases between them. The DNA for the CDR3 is TGTGCCATCAGTGAAGCCCCAGGGGGAGGGACTACCGGGGAGCTGTTTTTT. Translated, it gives CAISEAPGGGTTGELFF.

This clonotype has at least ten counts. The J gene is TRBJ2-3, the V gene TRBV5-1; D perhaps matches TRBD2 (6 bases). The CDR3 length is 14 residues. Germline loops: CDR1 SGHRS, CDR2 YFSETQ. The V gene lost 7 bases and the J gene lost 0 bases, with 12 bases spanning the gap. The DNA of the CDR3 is TGCGCCAGCGCTTTAGCGGAAAGCACAGATACGCAGTATTTT. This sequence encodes CASALAESTDTQYF.

DNA for the CDR3: TGCGCCAGCAGCCAGGGCGGGAACCTACGTGGCTACACCTTC. Protein product: CASSQGGNLRGYTF. The gene calls are TRBV4-3 and TRBJ1-2, with D unresolved. This CDR3 has 14 residues. Trimming took 3 bases from V and 7 from J, leaving 15 bases between them. The germline CDR1 and CDR2 sequences are LGHNA and YSLEER.

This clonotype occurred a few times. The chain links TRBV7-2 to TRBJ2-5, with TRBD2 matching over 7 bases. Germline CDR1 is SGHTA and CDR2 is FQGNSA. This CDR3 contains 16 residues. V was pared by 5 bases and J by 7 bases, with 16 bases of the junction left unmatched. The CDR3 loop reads CASSPRRASGGGTQYF. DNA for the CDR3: TGTGCCAGCAGCCCCCGCCGAGCTAGCGGAGGAGGGACCCAGTACTTC.

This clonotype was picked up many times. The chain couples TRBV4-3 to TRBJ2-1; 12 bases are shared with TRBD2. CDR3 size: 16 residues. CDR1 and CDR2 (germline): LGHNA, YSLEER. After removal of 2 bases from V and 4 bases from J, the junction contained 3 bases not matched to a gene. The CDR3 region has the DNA TGCGCCAGCAGCCAACTAGCGGGGGGGAATTACAATGAGCAGTTCTTC. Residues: CASSQLAGGNYNEQFF.

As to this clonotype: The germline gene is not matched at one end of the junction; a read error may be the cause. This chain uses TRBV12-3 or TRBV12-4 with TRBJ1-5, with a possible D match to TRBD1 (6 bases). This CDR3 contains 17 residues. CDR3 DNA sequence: TGTGCCAGCACCTCGAGGGGGTTTGTTCGGGATAATCAGCCCCGGCATTTT. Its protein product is CASTSRGFVRDNQPRHF.

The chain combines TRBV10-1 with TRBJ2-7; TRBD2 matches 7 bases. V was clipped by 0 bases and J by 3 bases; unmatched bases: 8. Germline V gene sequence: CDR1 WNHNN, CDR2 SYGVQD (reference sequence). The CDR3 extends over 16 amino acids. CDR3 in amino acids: CASSESTPGGGYEQYF. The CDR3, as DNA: TGCGCCAGCAGTGAGTCCACCCCGGGGGGTGGCTACGAGCAGTACTTC.

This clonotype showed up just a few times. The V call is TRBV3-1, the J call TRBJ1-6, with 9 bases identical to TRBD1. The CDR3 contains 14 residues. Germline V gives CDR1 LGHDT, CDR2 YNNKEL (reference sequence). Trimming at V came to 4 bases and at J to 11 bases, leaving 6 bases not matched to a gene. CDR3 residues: CASSLGTGRAPLHF. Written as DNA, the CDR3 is TGTGCCAGCAGCCTAGGGACAGGGAGGGCACCCCTCCACTTT.

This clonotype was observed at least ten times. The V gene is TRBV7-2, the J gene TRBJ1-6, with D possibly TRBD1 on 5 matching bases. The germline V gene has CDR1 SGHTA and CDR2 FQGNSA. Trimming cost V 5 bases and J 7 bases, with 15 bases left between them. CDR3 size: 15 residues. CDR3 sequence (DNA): TGTGCCAGCAGCAGCGTTGGGTGGGACAATTCACCCCTCCACTTT. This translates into CASSSVGWDNSPLHF.

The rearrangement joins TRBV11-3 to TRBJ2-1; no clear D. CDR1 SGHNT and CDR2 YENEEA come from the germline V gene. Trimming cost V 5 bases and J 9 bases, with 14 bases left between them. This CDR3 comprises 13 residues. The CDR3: CASSRKRSREQFF. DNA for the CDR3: TGTGCCAGCAGCCGGAAAAGGTCCCGTGAGCAGTTCTTC.

The CDR3 DNA reads TGTGCCAGCAGTTACTCGGGACAGGGATGGGGTCAGCCCCAGCATTTT. As protein: CASSYSGQGWGQPQHF. The chain is built from TRBV6-6 and TRBJ1-5, with 9 positions matching TRBD1. V was pared by 0 bases and J by 6 bases, with 6 bases of the junction left unmatched. The germline CDR1 and CDR2 sequences are MNHNY and SVGAGI (reference sequence). The CDR3 is 16 amino acids.